This T cell receptor (beta chain) was identified in a study of glioma-infiltrating T cells after dendritic cell vaccination. Study overall: Between about 2002 and 2013, patients got autologous tumor lysate-pulsed dendritic cell vaccines. Dendritic cells derived from monocytes and pulsed with autologous tumor lysate formed the vaccine.

Here immunoSEQ multiplex PCR was the method, and the copy in TCRdb shows in-frame clones only, minus some. The repertoire has 55,000 to 75,000 clones, approximately 83% of them found once; the top ten carry about 15%. Time point denoted: after dendritic cell vaccination, including at tumor progression/relapse. Before vaccination, two weeks after the third vaccination, and at progression, PBMC were collected. The germline V gene has CDR1 MDHEN and CDR2 SYDVKM. Between the trimmed V and J ends, which lost 1 base and 9 bases, there was a span of 22 bases. The CDR3 loop spans 17 amino acids. This chain connects TRBV28 to TRBJ1-5, with D perhaps matching TRBD1 (6 bases). The receptor comes from a human donor with glioblastoma. The specimen comprised blood, sampled after dendritic cell vaccination. This CDR3 reads CASSLYSPTAGQRPQHF. In DNA, the CDR3 is TGTGCCAGCAGTTTATACTCTCCCACCGCTGGACAGCGGCCCCAGCATTTT.